This T cell receptor (beta chain) was documented in a study of blood T cell repertoires in COVID-19. Study-wide background: Samples came from the United States, Italy and Spain, spanning acute and convalescent COVID-19. T cells, B-cell-depleted T cells, or PBMCs provided the cDNA or gDNA that served as material.

Per the authors' pipeline: Researchers report that nucleated cell counts were estimated from reference gene primer amplification. The assay was immunoSEQ multiplex PCR, and TCRdb's table has in-frame clones only and misses some. The V and J calls and the clone size are those of that table, but D and trimming were determined from the DNA. Here the sample spans 100,000 or so clones, approximately 89% being singletons. The CDR3 extends over 12 amino acids. V lost 3 bases and J lost 6, with 9 bases in between. Germline V gives CDR1 MDHEN, CDR2 SYDVKM. The material sequenced was peripheral blood. This clonotype was sampled from a woman aged 25 to 39 with acute or convalescent COVID-19. The V call is TRBV28, the J call TRBJ2-7; D might be TRBD2 (5 bases). CDR3 sequence (DNA): TGTGCCAGCAGTTTGGAGGTCTTCGAGCAGTACTTC. It specifies CASSLEVFEQYF. The complete variable domain, with remaining parts taken from reference TRBV28 and TRBJ2-7, reads DVKVTQSSRYLVKRTGEKVFLECVQDMDHENMFWYRQDPGLGLRLIYFSYDVKMKEKGDIPEGYSVSREKKERFSLILESASTNQTSMYLCASSLEVFEQYFGPGTRLTVT.